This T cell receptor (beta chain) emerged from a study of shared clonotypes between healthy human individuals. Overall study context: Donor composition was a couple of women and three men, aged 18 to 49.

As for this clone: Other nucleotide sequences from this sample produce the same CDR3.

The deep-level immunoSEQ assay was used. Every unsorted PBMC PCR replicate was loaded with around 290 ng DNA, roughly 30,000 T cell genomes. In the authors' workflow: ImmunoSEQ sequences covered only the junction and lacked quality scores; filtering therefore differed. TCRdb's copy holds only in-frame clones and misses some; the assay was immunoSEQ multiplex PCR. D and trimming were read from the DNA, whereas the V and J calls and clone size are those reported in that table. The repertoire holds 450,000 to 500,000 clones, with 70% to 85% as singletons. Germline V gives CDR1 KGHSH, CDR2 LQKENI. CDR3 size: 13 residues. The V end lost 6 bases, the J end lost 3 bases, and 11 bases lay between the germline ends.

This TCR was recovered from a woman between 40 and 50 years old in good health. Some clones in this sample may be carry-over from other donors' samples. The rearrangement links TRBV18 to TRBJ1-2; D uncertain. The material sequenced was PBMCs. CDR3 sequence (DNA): TGTGCCAGCTCCCCAAGTGGGGACTATGGCTACACCTTC. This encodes CASSPSGDYGYTF.